These 5 T cell receptor beta chains were all obtained from the same sample, sequenced in a study of T-cell memory formation after mild COVID-19. One entry per CDR3 protein results from TCRdb running MiXCR on the 5' RACE reads. The sample has roughly 250,000 distinct CDR3 sequences; 16% are singletons. Sequenced: PBMCs or a T cell subset sorted from them (not recorded which). These receptors all come from a man aged 18-30 years who had mild COVID-19 (a few samples of this study predate the infection). Cell type and time point are not known.

This clonotype was observed a handful of times. The DNA for the CDR3 is TGTGCCAGCAGTCCCATGACAGGGTTCGGCACAGATACGCAGTATTTT. It translates to CASSPMTGFGTDTQYF. The chain is built from TRBV6-2 or TRBV6-3 and TRBJ2-3, with 7 bases aligning to TRBD1. V lost 5 bases and J lost 1; bases outside the gene matches: 9. The germline CDR1 and CDR2 sequences are MNHEY and SVGEGT. The CDR3 spans 16 residues.

This chain connects TRBV5-1 to TRBJ2-7; 8 bases fit TRBD1. From germline, CDR1 is SGHRS and CDR2 YFSETQ. Trimming took 0 bases from V and 6 from J; bases not matched to a gene: 2. There are 13 residues in the CDR3. CDR3 amino acids: CASSLDTGGEQYF. CDR3 DNA sequence: TGCGCCAGCAGCTTGGATACAGGGGGCGAGCAGTACTTC.

This rearrangement joins TRBV7-2 to TRBJ2-3, with D perhaps TRBD1 (6 bases). Germline CDR1 SGHTA, CDR2 FQGNSA. The CDR3 loop spans 15 amino acids. The germline V and J ends were trimmed by 1 base and 6 bases, with 14 bases remaining between them. The CDR3 nucleotides are TGTGCCAGCAGCTTAGGAACAGGGCCCAAGGATACGCAGTATTTT. Residues: CASSLGTGPKDTQYF.

V and J are TRBV29-1 and TRBJ2-3, with TRBD1 identical over 7 bases. J gave up 1 base and V 7 bases, and 5 bases lay outside the gene matches. The CDR3 is made up of 13 amino acids. The V gene's germline CDR1 is SQVTM and CDR2 ANQGSEA. The CDR3: CSADRVGTDTQYF. CDR3 DNA sequence: TGCAGCGCTGACAGGGTAGGCACAGATACGCAGTATTTT.

The J gene is TRBJ2-5, the V gene TRBV7-9, with a possible D match to TRBD1 (8 bases). The V gene lost 8 bases and the J gene lost 3 bases, with 19 bases spanning the gap. The germline CDR1 and CDR2 sequences are SEHNR and FQNEAQ (reference sequence). CDR3 length: 15 amino acids. Written as DNA, the CDR3 is TGTGCCAGCTTCCGACAGGGGAGGGGGGAAGAGACCCAGTACTTC. Its translation: CASFRQGRGEETQYF.